The 30 T cell receptor beta chains given below trace back to one sample, sequenced in a study of blood T cell repertoires in COVID-19. Data came from immunoSEQ multiplex PCR; TCRdb stores just in-frame clones and leaves some out. The sample has more than 85,000 clones; 85% to 90% are singletons. The sequenced material came from peripheral blood. All receptors derive from a human donor with COVID-19, enrolled during active disease. The donor label of this sample is uncertain.

CDR3 protein: CASSPGAGGSYEQYF. DNA for the CDR3: TGTGCCAGCTCACCGGGAGCGGGAGGTTCCTACGAGCAGTACTTC. This chain links TRBV18 with TRBJ2-7; the match to TRBD2 covers 9 bases. The V gene's germline CDR1 is KGHSH and CDR2 LQKENI. With V trimmed by 3 bases and J by 1 base, 4 bases remained unmatched. CDR3 length equals 15 residues.

This clone appeared a few times. This chain joins TRBV9 and TRBJ2-1; 7 bases map to TRBD2. CDR1 and CDR2 (germline): SGDLS, YYNGEE. This CDR3 region has 15 residues. With 0 bases clipped from V and 7 bases from J, the junction kept 7 bases outside the gene matches. CDR3 coding DNA: TGTGCCAGCAGCGTAGTGGCGGACGGGGGGAATGAGCAGTTCTTC. This gives the protein CASSVVADGGNEQFF.

The CDR3 nucleotides read TGCGCCAGCAGCCTCGAGGGCACAGGGAATCAGCCCCAGCATTTT. Translating it yields CASSLEGTGNQPQHF. The gene calls are TRBV4-1 and TRBJ1-5; perhaps TRBD1 as D (6 bases). Trimming cost V 4 bases and J 4 bases, with 14 bases left between them. Germline CDR1 reads MGHRA; CDR2 reads YSYEKL. The CDR3 is 15 amino acids.

This chain joins TRBV2 and TRBJ2-5; a possible D gene is TRBD1 (5 bases). Germline loops: CDR1 SNHLY, CDR2 FYNNEI. This CDR3 comprises 13 residues. V lost 4 bases, J lost 2 bases, and 8 bases lay in between. The CDR3: CASSADSQETQYF. The CDR3 coding sequence is TGTGCCAGCAGTGCTGACAGTCAAGAGACCCAGTACTTC. The whole variable domain, remainder taken from reference TRBV2 and TRBJ2-5, is EPEVTQTPSHQVTQMGQEVILRCVPISNHLYFYWYRQILGQKVEFLVSFYNNEISEKSEIFDDQFSVERPDGSNFTLKIRSTKLEDSAMYFCASSADSQETQYFGPGTRLLVL.

V gene TRBV12-3 or TRBV12-4 combines with J gene TRBJ2-7; 7 bases match TRBD1. The CDR3 is made up of 11 amino acids. Trimming cost V 6 bases and J 9 bases; bases outside gene matches: 5. Here the CDR3 reads CASRWDSTQYF. The CDR3 nucleotides are TGTGCCAGCAGATGGGACAGTACGCAGTACTTC.

The J gene is TRBJ2-2, the V gene TRBV2; 8 positions agree with TRBD1. J was trimmed by 7 bases and V by 10 bases; bases with no gene match: 8. The length of the CDR3 is 13 residues. Germline V gives CDR1 SNHLY, CDR2 FYNNEI. CDR3 in amino acids: CATSTGVGGELFF. The CDR3 coding sequence is TGTGCCACCTCGACAGGGGTCGGCGGGGAGCTGTTTTTT.

The V call is TRBV7-3, the J call TRBJ2-2, with D possibly being TRBD1 (6 bases). Germline V CDR1 and CDR2: SGHTA, FQGTGA. The CDR3 is 13 amino acids. V gave up 5 bases and J gave up 5 bases, with 9 bases separating them. DNA of the CDR3: TGTGCCAGCAGCGAAGGGGGTACCGGGGAGCTGTTTTTT. The encoded protein is CASSEGGTGELFF.

The J gene is TRBJ1-1, the V gene TRBV16; no firm D call. Germline loops: CDR1 KGHSY, CDR2 FQNENV. The CDR3 contains 14 residues. Trimming pared 2 bases from V and 0 bases from J, leaving 7 bases between. As DNA, the CDR3 is TGTGCCAGCAGCCAAAACGCTATGAACACTGAAGCTTTCTTT. Translated: CASSQNAMNTEAFF.

This rearrangement joins TRBV7-3 to TRBJ2-5; maybe TRBD2 (5 bases). CDR1 is SGHTA, CDR2 FQGTGA, per germline. The CDR3 consists of 13 residues. The ends were cut back, 2 bases at V and 2 bases at J, with 6 bases in the middle. CDR3 amino acids: CASSLEGQETQYF. CDR3 DNA: TGTGCCAGCAGCTTAGAGGGTCAAGAGACCCAGTACTTC.

The chain has TRBV7-6 and TRBJ2-7; D unresolved. The CDR3 contains 12 residues. Trimming removed 3 bases at V and 3 bases at J, with 6 bases between. Germline-derived CDR1 and CDR2 are SGHVS and FNYEAQ. CDR3 sequence (DNA): TGTGCCAGCAGCTTGAACAGCTACGAGCAGTACTTC. Its protein is CASSLNSYEQYF.

This clone was seen once. The chain employs TRBV28 and TRBJ1-4; no reliable D call. Germline CDR1 and CDR2: MDHEN and SYDVKM. Trimming took off 3 bases at V and 8 bases at J, with 10 bases between the two ends. The CDR3 contains 13 residues. CDR3 nucleotide sequence: TGTGCCAGCAGTTTCGGGGTTTACGAAAAACTGTTTTTT. Translation: CASSFGVYEKLFF.

The chain has TRBV19 and TRBJ1-1, with 9 positions matching TRBD1. V gave up 5 bases and J gave up 3 bases; unmatched junction bases: 13. Per germline, CDR1 LNHDA and CDR2 SQIVND (reference sequence). The CDR3 consists of 17 residues. Written as DNA, the CDR3 is TGTGCCAGTAGTCCCCCGAAAACAGGGGGCGTTCACACTGAAGCTTTCTTT. Amino acid sequence: CASSPPKTGGVHTEAFF.

The rearrangement links TRBV29-1 to TRBJ1-1, with D possibly matching TRBD1 (6 bases). V shed 6 bases and J shed 1 base, with 12 bases lying between them. The CDR3 spans 13 residues. Germline loops: CDR1 SQVTM, CDR2 ANQGSEA. The CDR3 reads CSVTGTSNTEAFF. The CDR3 DNA follows: TGCAGCGTGACCGGGACATCGAACACTGAAGCTTTCTTT.

The chain employs TRBV9 and TRBJ2-1; 8 bases are a match to TRBD2. The germline V gene encodes CDR1 SGDLS and CDR2 YYNGEE. With V trimmed by 3 bases and J by 2 bases, 10 bases remained unmatched. CDR3 length: 17 residues. The CDR3 sequence is CASSARGGAETYNEQFF. Here the CDR3 DNA reads TGTGCCAGCAGCGCCCGGGGGGGGGCCGAAACCTACAATGAGCAGTTCTTC.

The chain has TRBV25-1 and TRBJ2-7; D unresolved. The CDR3 extends over 15 amino acids. Trimming removed 2 bases from V and 0 bases from J, with 11 bases in between. Germline V gene data show CDR1 as MGHDK and CDR2 as SYGVNS. The DNA of the CDR3 is TGTGCCAGCAGTGAACAAATATATAGCTCCTACGAGCAGTACTTC. This gives the protein CASSEQIYSSYEQYF.

This clone has a handful of counts. One end of the junction is discordant with germline, which a read error may explain. This chain connects TRBV29-1 to TRBJ1-1, with D unresolved. Germline V gene lookup returns CDR1 SQVTM and CDR2 ANQGSEA. This CDR3 is 13 amino acids long. CDR3 DNA: TGCAGCGTCGAAGGGCAGGAGGCGACTGAAGCTTTCTTT. Protein product: CSVEGQEATEAFF.

The V and J genes are TRBV5-1 and TRBJ1-1; D is ambiguous. Germline V gives CDR1 SGHRS, CDR2 YFSETQ. The CDR3 extends over 16 amino acids. The germline V and J ends were trimmed by 0 bases and 0 bases, with 12 bases remaining between them. The CDR3 sequence is CASSLAVSVLNTEAFF. The CDR3 nucleotides are TGCGCCAGCAGCTTGGCCGTGAGCGTATTGAACACTGAAGCTTTCTTT.

The chain uses TRBV7-9 and TRBJ2-1; tentatively, D is TRBD1 (5 bases). Germline V gene data show CDR1 as SEHNR and CDR2 as FQNEAQ (reference sequence). This CDR3 region has 16 residues. V was pared by 7 bases and J by 3 bases, with 19 bases between. CDR3: CASIRGRAFDYNEQFF. The DNA of the CDR3 is TGTGCCAGCATAAGGGGCAGGGCATTTGACTACAATGAGCAGTTCTTC.

The chain combines TRBV5-5 with TRBJ2-2, with D possibly matching TRBD2 (7 bases). V was cut by 2 bases and J by 0 bases, with 14 bases left in between. CDR1 is SGHKS, CDR2 YYEKEE, per germline (reference sequence). The CDR3 runs 17 residues. The CDR3 region has the DNA TGTGCCAGCAGCTTTTATGGGGGGGGCACGAACACCGGGGAGCTGTTTTTT. It yields the protein CASSFYGGGTNTGELFF.

V gene TRBV2 combines with J gene TRBJ1-1, with no clear D. CDR3 size: 12 residues. Trimming left V 7 bases short and J 5 bases short, with 11 bases between. Germline V CDR1 and CDR2: SNHLY, FYNNEI. The CDR3 reads CASKELVTEAFF. The CDR3, as DNA: TGTGCCAGCAAAGAACTGGTAACTGAAGCTTTCTTT.

The chain joins TRBV7-9 to TRBJ1-2; 7 bases map to TRBD1. Germline CDR1 is SEHNR and CDR2 is FQNEAQ (reference sequence). J gave up 2 bases and V 3 bases, and 6 bases lay outside the gene matches. The CDR3 runs 15 residues. The CDR3 region is CASSFLDRRNYGYTF. CDR3 sequence (DNA): TGTGCCAGCAGCTTTTTGGACAGGCGAAACTATGGCTACACCTTC.

This rearrangement joins TRBV27 to TRBJ2-2; 7 nucleotides line up with TRBD1. Germline V gives CDR1 MNHEY, CDR2 SMNVEV (reference sequence). V shed 6 bases, J shed 0 bases, and the junction held 4 bases outside the gene matches. This CDR3 has 15 amino acids. The CDR3 region is CASSLDRPNTGELFF. As DNA, the CDR3 is TGTGCCAGCAGCCTGGACAGGCCGAACACCGGGGAGCTGTTTTTT.

The chain combines TRBV5-6 with TRBJ2-2; possibly TRBD1 for D (5 bases). This CDR3 comprises 17 residues. The V end lost 4 bases, the J end lost 5 bases, and 21 bases lay between the germline ends. The germline V gene encodes CDR1 SGHDT and CDR2 YYEEEE. The chain's CDR3 is CASSPVGWGFETGELFF. DNA of the CDR3: TGTGCCAGCAGCCCAGTTGGTTGGGGCTTTGAGACCGGGGAGCTGTTTTTT.

This chain connects TRBV7-2 to TRBJ2-3; D remains unclear. The V gene's germline CDR1 is SGHTA and CDR2 FQGNSA. V was cut by 1 base and J by 6 bases, with 14 bases left in between. This CDR3 region has 15 residues. CDR3 nucleotides: TGTGCCAGCAGCTTAGTGGGCTCCATCTCGGATACGCAGTATTTT. It encodes CASSLVGSISDTQYF.

V gene TRBV5-4 combines with J gene TRBJ2-1, with 9 bases lining up with TRBD1. Germline V gene data show CDR1 as SGHNT and CDR2 as YYREEE (reference sequence). The CDR3 is 14 amino acids. V lost 5 bases, J lost 5 bases, and 5 bases stayed unmatched. The CDR3 spells CASRKDRGNNEQFF. The CDR3 DNA reads TGTGCCAGCAGAAAGGACAGGGGAAACAATGAGCAGTTCTTC.

The chain combines TRBV18 with TRBJ1-1, with no clear D. The V end was cut by 4 bases, the J end by 3 bases, with 12 bases between. Germline loops: CDR1 KGHSH, CDR2 LQKENI. CDR3 length: 14 residues. CDR3 loop: CASSQSQRDTEAFF. Written as DNA, the CDR3 is TGTGCCAGCTCACAATCTCAGAGGGACACTGAAGCTTTCTTT.

This rearrangement joins TRBV15 to TRBJ1-6; a weak D match, TRBD1 (5 bases). V lost 4 bases and J 10 bases, leaving 14 bases between the germline ends. The CDR3 totals 14 residues. From germline, CDR1 is LNHNV and CDR2 YYDKDF (reference sequence). Here the CDR3 DNA reads TGTGCCACCAGCATGTTTCAGGGAACCTCACCCCTCCACTTT. Protein sequence: CATSMFQGTSPLHF.

This rearrangement joins TRBV4-2 to TRBJ1-6; a possible D gene is TRBD1 (5 bases). The CDR3 length is 15 residues. Deletions cut 0 bases from V and 5 bases from J, with 8 bases between. From germline, CDR1 is LGHNA and CDR2 YNFKEQ. The CDR3 is CASSQDNRNNSPLHF. CDR3 in DNA: TGTGCCAGCAGCCAAGATAACAGGAATAATTCACCCCTCCACTTT.

The V gene is TRBV5-1, the J gene TRBJ2-5; D unclear. Trimming took 0 bases from V and 4 from J, leaving 10 bases between them. This CDR3 region has 14 residues. Looked up from germline, CDR1 is SGHRS and CDR2 is YFSETQ. In DNA, the CDR3 is TGCGCCAGCAGCTTGGCCCCAGGTCCAGAGACCCAGTACTTC. As protein: CASSLAPGPETQYF. Full variable domain (outside the CDR3, taken from reference TRBV5-1 and TRBJ2-5): KAGVTQTPRYLIKTRGQQVTLSCSPISGHRSVSWYQQTPGQGLQFLFEYFSETQRNKGNFPGRFSGRQFSNSRSEMNVSTLELGDSALYLCASSLAPGPETQYFGPGTRLLVL.

In DNA form, the CDR3 reads TGTGCCACCGGAGTCTACAATGAGCAGTTCTTC. Residues: CATGVYNEQFF. The chain links TRBV3-1 (or the pseudogene TRBV3-2) to TRBJ2-1; D uncertain. V was shortened by 10 bases and J by 3 bases, with 7 bases between the two germline ends. Germline lookup yields CDR1 LGHDT and CDR2 YNNKEL (reference sequence). The CDR3 contains 11 residues.